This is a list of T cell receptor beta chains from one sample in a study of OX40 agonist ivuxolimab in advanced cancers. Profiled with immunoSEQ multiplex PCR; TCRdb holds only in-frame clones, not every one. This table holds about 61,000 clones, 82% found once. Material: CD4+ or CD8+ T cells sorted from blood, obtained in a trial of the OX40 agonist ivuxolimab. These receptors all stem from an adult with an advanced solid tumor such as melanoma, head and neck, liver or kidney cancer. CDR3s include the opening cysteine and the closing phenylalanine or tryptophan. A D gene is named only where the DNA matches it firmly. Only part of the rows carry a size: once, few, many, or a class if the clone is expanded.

DNA: TGTGCCAGTAGTAGGGAAGTGGGGGAGGATCAGCCCCAGCATTTT
CDR3: CASSREVGEDQPQHF
V: TRBV19
size: once
D: -
J: TRBJ1-5

DNA: TGTGCCAGCAGCTATCTTTATGGTGGAAACACCATATATTTT
CDR3: CASSYLYGGNTIYF
V: TRBV5-4
size: -
D: -
J: TRBJ1-3

DNA: TGTGCCAGCAGTTTACGGGCCGGGGAGGGAAGCACTGAAGCTTTCTTT
CDR3: CASSLRAGEGSTEAFF
V: TRBV28
size: -
D: -
J: TRBJ1-1

DNA: TGTGCCAGCAGTCCGACAGGGGTCTACAATGAGCAGTTCTTC
CDR3: CASSPTGVYNEQFF
V: TRBV27
size: few
D: TRBD1
J: TRBJ2-1

DNA: TGTGCCAGCAGTGAAGCCGGGACGGATCGAAGCGGATTT
CDR3: CASSEAGTDRSGF
V: TRBV6-1
size: -
D: -
J: TRBJ1-1

DNA: TGTGCCAGCAGCCCTAACCCGGGACAGGGCTACGAGCAGTACTTC
CDR3: CASSPNPGQGYEQYF
V: TRBV7-2
size: -
D: TRBD1
J: TRBJ2-7

DNA: TGTGCCAGTAGTATGTCAGTGAACACTGAAGCTTTCTTT
CDR3: CASSMSVNTEAFF
V: TRBV19
size: -
D: -
J: TRBJ1-1

DNA: TGTGCCAGCAGTTCACGATGGACTAGCGGGAGCTACGAGCAGTACTTC
CDR3: CASSSRWTSGSYEQYF
V: TRBV28
size: -
D: TRBD2
J: TRBJ2-7

DNA: TGTGCCAGCTCACCAACGAGAGGACTAGCGGGTTCTAGCTCCTACAATGAGCAGTTCTTC
CDR3: CASSPTRGLAGSSSYNEQFF
V: TRBV18
size: -
D: TRBD2
J: TRBJ2-1

DNA: TGTGCCAGCAGCTTGATCGCCGGGAGGAACACCGGGGAGCTGTTTTTT
CDR3: CASSLIAGRNTGELFF
V: TRBV5-4
size: -
D: -
J: TRBJ2-2

DNA: TGTGCCAGCAGTTCACGGACAGGGGGCCGCACAGATACGCAGTATTTT
CDR3: CASSSRTGGRTDTQYF
V: TRBV27
size: once
D: TRBD1
J: TRBJ2-3

DNA: TGTGCCAGCCAAGCGGGGCTGAACTCCTACGAGCAGTACTTC
CDR3: CASQAGLNSYEQYF
V: TRBV2
size: -
D: TRBD2
J: TRBJ2-7

DNA: TGTGCCAGCAGCTCAAACGCCCCGAAACGGGGTGGAAACACCATATATTTT
CDR3: CASSSNAPKRGGNTIYF
V: TRBV7-3
size: -
D: -
J: TRBJ1-3

DNA: TGCAGCGTTCCGGCGGCAGGGGGCTACGAGCAGTACTTC
CDR3: CSVPAAGGYEQYF
V: TRBV29-1
size: -
D: TRBD1
J: TRBJ2-7

DNA: TGTGCCAGCAGCCGGACATTTTCCCAGAACACTGAAGCTTTCTTT
CDR3: CASSRTFSQNTEAFF
V: TRBV7-2
size: -
D: -
J: TRBJ1-1

DNA: TGCGCCAGCAGCTTGGCAGGGGCGAACACTGAAGCTTTCTTT
CDR3: CASSLAGANTEAFF
V: TRBV5-1
size: once
D: -
J: TRBJ1-1

DNA: TGTGCCAGCAGCGCCCAGACTAGCGGGAGAGGGGATACGCAGTATTTT
CDR3: CASSAQTSGRGDTQYF
V: TRBV9
size: -
D: TRBD2
J: TRBJ2-3

DNA: TGTGCCAGTTCGCAGGGGGCGGACGGCTTGACTGAAGCTTTCTTT
CDR3: CASSQGADGLTEAFF
V: TRBV6-1
size: -
D: TRBD1
J: TRBJ1-1

DNA: TGCGCCAGCAGTTTGTCCGGGAATAATTCACCCCTCCACTTT
CDR3: CASSLSGNNSPLHF
V: TRBV10-1
size: once
D: -
J: TRBJ1-6

DNA: TGCGCCAGCAGCAGTTCGACAGGGGGGCGCACTGAAGCTTTCTTT
CDR3: CASSSSTGGRTEAFF
V: TRBV5-1
size: -
D: TRBD1
J: TRBJ1-1

DNA: TGTGCCAGCACCGGGATCTGGGTCAGCAATGAGCAGTTCTTC
CDR3: CASTGIWVSNEQFF
V: TRBV6-6
size: -
D: -
J: TRBJ2-1

DNA: TGTGCCTGGAGTGTATTGGAGGGTCCAGTCTCTGGAAACACCATATATTTT
CDR3: CAWSVLEGPVSGNTIYF
V: TRBV30
size: -
D: -
J: TRBJ1-3

DNA: TGTGCCAGCAGTCGAGGTTATAACGAATACAATGAGCAGTTCTTC
CDR3: CASSRGYNEYNEQFF
V: TRBV2
size: -
D: -
J: TRBJ2-1

DNA: TGTGCCAGCAGTTACTCGGGTAGCCCCGGGGGGCAGTACTTC
CDR3: CASSYSGSPGGQYF
V: TRBV6-5
size: -
D: -
J: TRBJ2-7

DNA: TGTGCCAGCAGTGCCGGGTTGGACACTGAAGCTTTCTTT
CDR3: CASSAGLDTEAFF
V: TRBV2
size: -
D: -
J: TRBJ1-1

DNA: TGTGCCACCAGCAGAGATATGAGCGGGTCCGGCTACGAGCAGTACTTC
CDR3: CATSRDMSGSGYEQYF
V: TRBV15
size: -
D: -
J: TRBJ2-7

DNA: TGTGCCAGCGCCGCGGCCGTTAACAATGAGCAGTTCTTC
CDR3: CASAAAVNNEQFF
V: TRBV28
size: -
D: -
J: TRBJ2-1

DNA: TGTGCCAGCAGTGGGACAGTGAGCTACGAGCAGTACTTC
CDR3: CASSGTVSYEQYF
V: TRBV7-2
size: few
D: TRBD1
J: TRBJ2-7

DNA: TGCGCCAGCAGCCCAACCGTCAGGGCCACTAAGCCCCAGCATTTT
CDR3: CASSPTVRATKPQHF
V: TRBV4-1
size: few
D: -
J: TRBJ1-5

DNA: TGCGCCAGCAGCCAAGACGCGTCTGTCTCCTACAATGAGCAGTTCTTC
CDR3: CASSQDASVSYNEQFF
V: TRBV4-1
size: -
D: -
J: TRBJ2-1

DNA: TGTGCCACCCTCGACAGGATGAACACTGAAGCTTTCTTT
CDR3: CATLDRMNTEAFF
V: TRBV27
size: -
D: -
J: TRBJ1-1

DNA: TGTGCCAGTAGTATAGAGGTTGAAGCTTTCTTT
CDR3: CASSIEVEAFF
V: TRBV19
size: -
D: -
J: TRBJ1-1

DNA: TGTGCCAGTAGTATTGGGACTAGCGGGTACGAGCAGTACTTC
CDR3: CASSIGTSGYEQYF
V: TRBV19
size: -
D: TRBD2
J: TRBJ2-7

DNA: TGTGCCAGCAGCTTAGAATCGGGACCCGATCTCACAGATACGCAGTATTTT
CDR3: CASSLESGPDLTDTQYF
V: TRBV7-9
size: -
D: -
J: TRBJ2-3

DNA: TGTGCCAGTAGTCCCATTCCCTACGAGCAGTACTTC
CDR3: CASSPIPYEQYF
V: TRBV19
size: -
D: -
J: TRBJ2-7

DNA: TGTGCCAGCAGCCCCTCAGCGGGAACAGATACGCAGTATTTT
CDR3: CASSPSAGTDTQYF
V: TRBV7-9
size: -
D: TRBD2
J: TRBJ2-3

DNA: TGTGCCAGCAGCCGATTGAACACTGAAGCTTTCTTT
CDR3: CASSRLNTEAFF
V: TRBV6-6
size: -
D: -
J: TRBJ1-1

DNA: TGTGCCATCAGGGACGACTTTGGGAGTGGCACAGATACGCAGTATTTT
CDR3: CAIRDDFGSGTDTQYF
V: TRBV10-3
size: -
D: -
J: TRBJ2-3

DNA: TGTGCCAGCAGCTTGCGTGGGGAGACCCAGTACTTC
CDR3: CASSLRGETQYF
V: TRBV7-6
size: -
D: -
J: TRBJ2-5